This passage covers 30 T cell receptor beta chains from one sample sequenced in a study of blood T cell repertoires in COVID-19. Profiling relied on immunoSEQ multiplex PCR, and the TCRdb table lists in-frame clones only, not all of them. The profile shows tens of thousands of clones, roughly 80% of them singletons. Sequenced material: peripheral blood. All receptors come from a woman in her seventies with acute or convalescent COVID-19.

A word on this clone: The junction does not match germline at one end; this may be a read error. This chain uses TRBV6-2 or TRBV6-3 with TRBJ1-2; 9 bases line up with TRBD1. CDR1 is MNHEY and CDR2 is SVGEGT in the germline V gene. The CDR3 runs 12 residues. For the CDR3, the DNA is TGTGCCAGCAGTCACTCGGGACAGGGTCACACCTTC. Translated: CASSHSGQGHTF.

The chain has TRBV19 and TRBJ2-2, with 10 bases fitting TRBD1. Germline CDR1 and CDR2: LNHDA and SQIVND (reference sequence). The trim removed 6 bases at V and 5 bases at J, leaving 6 bases unmatched. The CDR3 consists of 15 residues. DNA of the CDR3: TGTGCCAGTAGCCGGGACAGGGGAGGTACCGGGGAGCTGTTTTTT. Encoded protein: CASSRDRGGTGELFF. Looking up the rest from reference TRBV19 and TRBJ2-2 gives the full variable domain: DGGITQSPKYLFRKEGQNVTLSCEQNLNHDAMYWYRQDPGQGLRLIYYSQIVNDFQKGDIAEGYSVSREKKESFPLTVTSAQKNPTAFYLCASSRDRGGTGELFFGEGSRLTVL.

The genes are TRBV30 and TRBJ2-3, with D possibly matching TRBD1 (6 bases). Trimming stripped 4 bases from V and 0 bases from J, with 11 bases between. The CDR3 loop spans 14 amino acids. Per germline, CDR1 GTSNPN and CDR2 SVGIG (reference sequence). Written as DNA, the CDR3 is TGTGCCTGGAACGACAGGCCTAGCACAGATACGCAGTATTTT. The encoded protein is CAWNDRPSTDTQYF.

The J gene is TRBJ1-2, the V gene TRBV19; 9 bases line up with TRBD1. The CDR3 is 17 amino acids. J was trimmed by 0 bases and V by 6 bases; bases with no gene match: 11. CDR1 is LNHDA and CDR2 is SQIVND in the germline V gene (reference sequence). This CDR3 is CASREPGQGIANYGYTF. The CDR3 nucleotides are TGTGCCAGTAGGGAGCCGGGACAGGGCATAGCTAACTATGGCTACACCTTC.

The CDR3: CASNPSGTTYNEQFF. CDR3 bases: TGTGCCAGCAACCCTAGCGGGACAACCTACAATGAGCAGTTCTTC. The chain carries TRBV27 and TRBJ2-1; 9 bases line up with TRBD2. The CDR3 covers 15 residues. Germline V gene sequence: CDR1 MNHEY, CDR2 SMNVEV (reference sequence). V lost 7 bases, J lost 2 bases, and 6 bases stayed unmatched.

The chain links TRBV19 to TRBJ2-1; D possibly corresponds to TRBD2 (7 bases). The germline CDR1 and CDR2 sequences are LNHDA and SQIVND (reference sequence). This CDR3 comprises 13 residues. Trimming left V 5 bases short and J 10 bases short, with 15 bases between. Written as DNA, the CDR3 is TGTGCCAGTAGTGCCTATAGGGGGGGGGAGCAGTTCTTC. As protein: CASSAYRGGEQFF.

This rearrangement joins TRBV7-2 to TRBJ1-2; D not certain. CDR1 SGHTA and CDR2 FQGNSA come from the germline V gene. V was trimmed by 6 bases and J by 8 bases, leaving 13 bases between them. The CDR3 has 12 amino acids. This CDR3 is CASSPGLGGYTF. CDR3 in DNA: TGTGCCAGCAGTCCGGGGTTGGGAGGCTACACCTTC.

The chain carries TRBV6-1 and TRBJ2-1, with 10 bases identical to TRBD2. Germline V gene sequence: CDR1 MNHNS, CDR2 SASEGT. The CDR3 is 17 amino acids. Unmatched junction bases numbered 6, after V lost 2 bases and J lost 2 bases. This CDR3 is CASSETASGRPYNEQFF. CDR3 bases: TGTGCCAGCAGTGAAACGGCTAGCGGGAGACCCTACAATGAGCAGTTCTTC.

This rearrangement joins TRBV6-2 or TRBV6-3 to TRBJ1-1; 8 bases match TRBD1. In germline, CDR1 is MNHEY, CDR2 SVGEGT. The CDR3 loop spans 15 amino acids. The junction had 10 bases not matched to a gene; V was cut back by 4 bases and J by 6 bases. Written as DNA, the CDR3 is TGTGCCAGCAGTTTACTGGACAGGGCCACCTCTGAAGCTTTCTTT. The encoded protein is CASSLLDRATSEAFF.

This chain joins TRBV15 and TRBJ2-5; TRBD2 is a possible D gene (6 bases). The CDR3 sequence is 12 residues long. CDR1 and CDR2 from the germline V gene are LNHNV and YYDKDF (reference sequence). V shed 8 bases and J shed 6 bases, with 13 bases lying between them. CDR3 protein: CATPPGGKTQYF. CDR3 DNA: TGTGCCACCCCTCCGGGCGGGAAGACCCAGTACTTC.

The V gene is TRBV5-4, the J gene TRBJ2-1; tentative D call: TRBD2 (6 bases). Trimming removed 4 bases from V and 5 bases from J, with 16 bases in between. Germline-derived CDR1 and CDR2 are SGHNT and YYREEE (reference sequence). This CDR3 is 15 amino acids long. In nucleotides, the CDR3 is TGTGCCAGCAGCCTTCGACTAGGGTCGAACAATGAGCAGTTCTTC. Amino acid sequence: CASSLRLGSNNEQFF.

The chain carries TRBV6-5 and TRBJ1-6; TRBD1 matches at 12 bases. Germline CDR1 MNHEY, CDR2 SVGAGI. This CDR3 spans 13 amino acids. With 5 bases clipped from V and 11 bases from J, the junction kept 1 base outside the gene matches. The CDR3 region is CASSRDRGPPLHF. The CDR3 nucleotides read TGTGCCAGCAGTAGGGACAGGGGGCCACCCCTCCACTTT.

V gene TRBV19 combines with J gene TRBJ1-1, with D hard to call. Trimming took off 6 bases at V and 3 bases at J, with 14 bases between the two ends. The CDR3 totals 14 residues. The germline CDR1 and CDR2 sequences are LNHDA and SQIVND (reference sequence). The CDR3 region is CASSKGRVDTEAFF. Written as DNA, the CDR3 is TGTGCCAGTAGCAAAGGGAGGGTGGACACTGAAGCTTTCTTT.

This chain connects TRBV5-6 to TRBJ1-4; D might be TRBD1 (6 bases). The CDR3 has 15 amino acids. In germline, CDR1 is SGHDT, CDR2 YYEEEE. Between the trimmed V and J ends, which lost 2 bases and 6 bases, there was a span of 14 bases. The CDR3 reads CASSFAGAVHEKLFF. The CDR3 DNA follows: TGTGCCAGCAGCTTTGCAGGGGCGGTCCATGAAAAACTGTTTTTT.

The sample holds one count of this clone. This chain joins TRBV30 and TRBJ2-7; no definite D call. V shed 0 bases and J shed 7 bases, with 19 bases lying between them. CDR1 is GTSNPN, CDR2 SVGIG, per germline (reference sequence). The CDR3 totals 15 residues. The CDR3 DNA sequence: TGTGCCTGGAGTGTTGGAGATCGACCTGGTGGGGAGCAGTACTTC. This translates into CAWSVGDRPGGEQYF.

This chain uses TRBV14 with TRBJ2-5, with a tentative D call TRBD1 (5 bases). Germline V gene lookup returns CDR1 SGHDN and CDR2 FVKESK. Between the trimmed V and J ends, which lost 3 bases and 2 bases, there was a span of 13 bases. The CDR3 spans 15 residues. CDR3 sequence: CASSHLDSLQETQYF. The CDR3, as DNA: TGTGCCAGCAGCCACCTTGACAGCCTTCAAGAGACCCAGTACTTC.

The chain has TRBV12-3 or TRBV12-4 and TRBJ2-5; TRBD2 is a possible D gene (6 bases). The ends were cut back, 5 bases at V and 4 bases at J, with 11 bases in the middle. The CDR3 covers 13 residues. The DNA of the CDR3 is TGTGCCAGCAGTCCGACTAGACGAGAGACCCAGTACTTC. The encoded protein is CASSPTRRETQYF.

The CDR3 here is CASADRGNTQYF. CDR3 in DNA: TGTGCCAGCGCTGACAGGGGGAATACGCAGTATTTT. The genes are TRBV6-6 and TRBJ2-3; 9 bases fit TRBD1. Germline V gene lookup returns CDR1 MNHNY and CDR2 SVGAGI (reference sequence). This CDR3 region has 12 residues. V lost 8 bases, J lost 7 bases, and 4 bases stayed unmatched.

This clone was seen only once. This chain links TRBV5-6 with TRBJ1-2; D is uncertain. Trimming took 2 bases from V and 8 from J, leaving 10 bases between them. CDR1 is SGHDT and CDR2 is YYEEEE in the germline V gene. The CDR3 is 12 residues long. In DNA, the CDR3 is TGTGCCAGCAGCTTTGGCGTGGAGGGCTACACCTTC. Translation gives CASSFGVEGYTF.

V and J are TRBV29-1 and TRBJ2-3; TRBD2 matches 7 bases. Germline CDR1 reads SQVTM; CDR2 reads ANQGSEA. The V segment lost 5 bases and the J segment 0 bases; nucleotides outside the gene matches: 5. This CDR3 is built from 14 residues. CDR3 region: CSVRSGVSTDTQYF. DNA for the CDR3: TGCAGCGTTCGAAGCGGGGTTAGCACAGATACGCAGTATTTT.

The CDR3 DNA reads TGTGCCAGCAGGACAGGGGGGACTAATGAAAAACTGTTTTTT. Translated: CASRTGGTNEKLFF. This chain links TRBV5-6 with TRBJ1-4; TRBD1 aligns across 9 bases. V lost 5 bases to trimming and J lost 2 bases; unmatched junction nucleotides: 1. This CDR3 has 14 amino acids. Looked up from germline, CDR1 is SGHDT and CDR2 is YYEEEE.

The rearrangement uses TRBV28 and TRBJ2-5, with D perhaps TRBD2 (6 bases). V lost 2 bases to trimming and J lost 0 bases, with 7 bases between them. Per the germline V gene, CDR1 is MDHEN and CDR2 is SYDVKM. The CDR3 sequence is 14 residues long. The CDR3 protein is CASSLGGDQETQYF. DNA of the CDR3: TGTGCCAGCAGTTTAGGAGGGGACCAAGAGACCCAGTACTTC.

The V and J genes are TRBV9 and TRBJ1-2; 7 bases map to TRBD1. Trimming took 0 bases from V and 5 from J; bases not matched to a gene: 1. Germline V gene data show CDR1 as SGDLS and CDR2 as YYNGEE. CDR3 length equals 13 residues. CDR3 sequence (DNA): TGTGCCAGCAGCGTAGAACAGGGGTATGGCTACACCTTC. It yields the protein CASSVEQGYGYTF.

This chain joins TRBV11-2 and TRBJ2-3; TRBD2 matches at 7 bases. Germline-derived CDR1 and CDR2 are SGHAT and FQNNGV. Losses at the gene ends were 5 bases for V and 2 bases for J; bases not matched to a gene: 7. This CDR3 region has 15 residues. CDR3 nucleotides: TGTGCCAGCAGCCGGACTAGTCAGAACACAGATACGCAGTATTTT. Protein: CASSRTSQNTDTQYF.

This chain uses TRBV5-1 with TRBJ2-7; 13 bases fit TRBD2. CDR1 SGHRS and CDR2 YFSETQ come from the germline V gene. CDR3 size: 15 residues. After removal of 4 bases from V and 2 bases from J, the junction contained 3 bases not matched to a gene. CDR3 nucleotide sequence: TGCGCCAGCAGCCCCGGACTAGCGGGGGCCTACGAGCAGTACTTC. Protein sequence: CASSPGLAGAYEQYF.

The rearrangement joins TRBV11-2 to TRBJ2-1; D might be TRBD1 (6 bases). CDR1 SGHAT and CDR2 FQNNGV come from the germline V gene. V was trimmed by 6 bases and J by 9 bases, leaving 18 bases between them. The CDR3 consists of 14 residues. In DNA form, the CDR3 reads TGTGCCAGCAGATCCGACAGGTTCGTCGGTGAGCAGTTCTTC. Its translation is CASRSDRFVGEQFF.

The chain joins TRBV28 to TRBJ1-2, with 7 bases fitting TRBD1. Germline loops: CDR1 MDHEN, CDR2 SYDVKM. This CDR3 contains 14 residues. After removal of 6 bases from V and 2 bases from J, the junction contained 6 bases not matched to a gene. The CDR3 region has the DNA TGTGCCAGCAGACGCCCGGGACAGAACTATGGCTACACCTTC. Its protein product is CASRRPGQNYGYTF.

The chain links TRBV4-1 to TRBJ1-2; D perhaps matches TRBD1 (5 bases). This CDR3 comprises 16 residues. The germline V and J ends were trimmed by 0 bases and 5 bases, with 16 bases remaining between them. The germline V gene has CDR1 MGHRA and CDR2 YSYEKL. The CDR3 DNA reads as TGCGCCAGCAGCCAAGAACTCTCGGGGGGTCGGTATGGCTACACCTTC. Its translation: CASSQELSGGRYGYTF.

This clone was observed a handful of times. The chain joins TRBV5-1 to TRBJ1-6, with TRBD1 as a possible D gene (6 bases). CDR1 is SGHRS, CDR2 YFSETQ, per germline. Trimming stripped 0 bases from V and 12 bases from J, with 16 bases between. The CDR3 is 15 residues long. The CDR3 spells CASSLAGAGELPLHF. In nucleotides, the CDR3 is TGCGCCAGCAGCTTGGCAGGGGCCGGGGAGCTACCCCTCCACTTT.

This chain connects TRBV19 to TRBJ2-1, with 9 positions matching TRBD1. Germline loops: CDR1 LNHDA, CDR2 SQIVND (reference sequence). CDR3 length equals 14 residues. V was pared by 6 bases and J by 6 bases, with 6 bases of the junction left unmatched. DNA of the CDR3: TGTGCCAGTAGGGGGACAGGGTATAGCAATGAGCAGTTCTTC. Translation gives CASRGTGYSNEQFF.